This T cell receptor (beta chain) was sequenced during a study of blood T cell repertoires in COVID-19. Overall study context: The samples span acute and convalescent COVID-19 from the United States, Italy and Spain.

Under the authors' procedure: The authors estimated nucleated cell counts from reference gene primer amplification. Measured with immunoSEQ multiplex PCR; TCRdb has only the in-frame clones, and not every one. V, J and clone size derive from that table, while D and trimming were established from the DNA sequence. The sample has approximately 96,000 clones; about 85% are singletons. The CDR3 sequence is 15 residues long. CDR1 and CDR2 from the germline V gene are KGHSH and LQKENI. Trimming shortened V by 4 bases and J by 7 bases, and 17 bases separated the two germline ends. The V call is TRBV18, the J call TRBJ2-1, with D tentatively TRBD1 (6 bases). Material for sequencing was peripheral blood. The receptor was isolated from a woman of 80 years or more with acute or convalescent COVID-19. CDR3 nucleotide sequence: TGTGCCAGCTCACAACTCACAGGGATTTCAAATGAGCAGTTCTTC. Protein: CASSQLTGISNEQFF. The complete variable domain, with remaining parts taken from reference TRBV18 and TRBJ2-1, reads NAGVMQNPRHLVRRRGQEARLRCSPMKGHSHVYWYRQLPEEGLKFMVYLQKENIIDESGMPKERFSAEFPKEGPSILRIQQVVRGDSAAYFCASSQLTGISNEQFFGPGTRLTVL.